One sample yielded the 20 T cell receptor beta chains listed below, sequenced in a study of CD8+ T cells in alopecia areata (dated 2018 in TCRdb). Per the publication, the time point label means: around 28 days on oral tofacitinib. The sample's treatment or condition label, in plain terms: oral pan-JAK inhibitor, 5-10 mg twice daily. The library was built by means of the immunoSEQ multiplex PCR assay. RNA was extracted from all samples and reverse transcribed into cDNA, which served as template for TCR sequencing. TCRdb took over this immuneACCESS table, retaining in-frame rearrangements with V and J assigned. Such tables are incomplete; in checked studies, under half of the missing clones stem from an unresolved V gene, and the remainder is unexplained. The sample contains some 220,000 clones, less than 75% of them found a single time. The ten most abundant clones make up 1.5% to 2% of the sample.

Here the sequenced sample was CD4+ T cells sorted from blood, taken at week 4, from a patient treated with tofacitinib. The receptors were sampled from a human donor with alopecia areata.

This clone came up a few times. The chain employs TRBV15 and TRBJ1-1, with D possibly matching TRBD1 (6 bases). The CDR3 spans 14 residues. V was trimmed by 3 bases and J by 4 bases, leaving 12 bases between them. Looked up from germline, CDR1 is LNHNV and CDR2 is YYDKDF (reference sequence). The CDR3 bases are TGTGCCACCAGCAGTACAGGGTTCGGCACTGAAGCTTTCTTT. Encoded protein: CATSSTGFGTEAFF.

This clone has only one observation. V is TRBV5-1 and J is TRBJ2-3; 8 nucleotides match TRBD2. This CDR3 region has 15 residues. Germline V gene data show CDR1 as SGHRS and CDR2 as YFSETQ. V dropped 2 bases and J dropped 5; count of bases not matched to a gene: 7. The CDR3 DNA is TGCGCCAGCAGCTTTCAAGCGGGGGATGGAGATACGCAGTATTTT. This translates into CASSFQAGDGDTQYF. Supplemented by reference TRBV5-1 and TRBJ2-3, the full variable domain reads KAGVTQTPRYLIKTRGQQVTLSCSPISGHRSVSWYQQTPGQGLQFLFEYFSETQRNKGNFPGRFSGRQFSNSRSEMNVSTLELGDSALYLCASSFQAGDGDTQYFGPGTRLTVL.

This clone has a handful of counts. The chain is built from TRBV7-2 and TRBJ1-2, with D uncertain. CDR3 length equals 14 residues. In germline, CDR1 is SGHTA, CDR2 FQGNSA. V was cut by 6 bases and J by 6 bases, with 17 bases left in between. CDR3 loop: CASRSSGSTDGYTF. The CDR3 region has the DNA TGTGCCAGCAGATCGTCGGGGAGTACGGATGGCTACACCTTC.

The sample holds a few counts of this clone. J is TRBJ2-5 and V is TRBV7-8; possible D gene TRBD2, 7 bases. Per the germline V gene, CDR1 is SGHVS and CDR2 is FQNEAQ. Deletions cut 5 bases from V and 5 bases from J, with 21 bases between. The length of the CDR3 is 16 residues. In nucleotides, the CDR3 is TGTGCCAGCAGCCCTGAGGTTGGGGGGGCAGTGGAGACCCAGTACTTC. It specifies CASSPEVGGAVETQYF. Together with reference TRBV7-8 and TRBJ2-5, the CDR3 gives the full variable domain: GAGVSQSPRYKVAKRGQDVALRCDPISGHVSLFWYQQALGQGPEFLTYFQNEAQLDKSGLPSDRFFAERPEGSVSTLKIQRTQQEDSAVYLCASSPEVGGAVETQYFGPGTRLLVL.

The J gene is TRBJ2-5, the V gene TRBV29-1; D is perhaps TRBD1 or TRBD2 (7 bases each). The CDR3 sequence is 13 residues long. V was shortened by 4 bases and J by 5 bases, with 14 bases between the two germline ends. Germline CDR1 SQVTM, CDR2 ANQGSEA. CDR3 nucleotide sequence: TGCAGCGTTGTCAACAGGGGAGGGGAGACCCAGTACTTC. It is translated as CSVVNRGGETQYF.

The CDR3 loop is CASSPSASSTNIQYF. The CDR3, as DNA: TGTGCCAGCAGCCCCTCGGCGTCCTCGACTAACATTCAGTACTTC. V is TRBV6-5 and J is TRBJ2-4; D call uncertain. V was shortened by 6 bases and J by 7 bases, with 19 bases between the two germline ends. CDR3 size: 15 residues. CDR1 is MNHEY and CDR2 is SVGAGI in the germline V gene.

The V and J genes are TRBV5-1 and TRBJ2-1, with unresolved D. The CDR3 contains 14 residues. Trimming stripped 0 bases from V and 6 bases from J, with 10 bases between. Germline CDR1 reads SGHRS; CDR2 reads YFSETQ. CDR3 amino acids: CASSLVDLVNEQFF. The CDR3 DNA follows: TGCGCCAGCAGCTTGGTTGATCTGGTCAATGAGCAGTTCTTC.

This clone has only a few counts. V gene TRBV15 combines with J gene TRBJ1-4, with D possibly TRBD1 on 5 matching bases. The CDR3 loop spans 11 amino acids. Per the germline V gene, CDR1 is LNHNV and CDR2 is YYDKDF (reference sequence). V was cut by 6 bases and J by 7 bases, with 6 bases left in between. CDR3 residues: CATRRGEKLFF. Here the CDR3 DNA reads TGTGCCACCAGGAGGGGTGAAAAACTGTTTTTT.

The chain combines TRBV5-1 with TRBJ1-1; 7 nucleotides align to TRBD1. The CDR3 is made up of 15 amino acids. Unmatched junction bases numbered 7, after V lost 3 bases and J lost 2 bases. Germline V gene lookup returns CDR1 SGHRS and CDR2 YFSETQ. For the CDR3, the DNA is TGCGCCAGCAGCTGGACGGGACAGTACAACACTGAAGCTTTCTTT. Translating gives CASSWTGQYNTEAFF.

The rearrangement links TRBV7-2 to TRBJ1-1; D is perhaps TRBD1 (5 bases). Trimming cost V 4 bases and J 7 bases, with 10 bases left between them. The CDR3 extends over 12 amino acids. The V gene's germline CDR1 is SGHTA and CDR2 FQGNSA. The DNA of the CDR3 is TGTGCCAGCAGCTCCTCGGGACTTGAAGCTTTCTTT. Amino acid sequence: CASSSSGLEAFF.

This rearrangement joins TRBV6-5 to TRBJ1-1; the match to TRBD1 covers 7 bases. J gave up 1 base and V 0 bases, and 5 bases lay outside the gene matches. The germline gives CDR1 MNHEY, CDR2 SVGAGI. This CDR3 comprises 16 residues. CDR3 coding DNA: TGTGCCAGCAGTTACTCGCTGAGACAGGGGAACACTGAAGCTTTCTTT. Translation: CASSYSLRQGNTEAFF.

The chain is built from TRBV18 and TRBJ1-2; D not certain. This CDR3 has 12 amino acids. CDR1 and CDR2 (germline): KGHSH, LQKENI. Trimming removed 4 bases from V and 2 bases from J, with 5 bases in between. The CDR3 DNA sequence: TGTGCCAGCTCACAGGAGAACTATGGCTACACCTTC. This sequence encodes CASSQENYGYTF.

This clone was detected only once. J is TRBJ1-3 and V is TRBV30, with 7 bases fitting TRBD1. Germline-derived CDR1 and CDR2 are GTSNPN and SVGIG (reference sequence). The V gene end was trimmed by 0 bases and the J gene end by 7 bases; junction bases not matched to a gene: 3. The CDR3 has 13 residues. The CDR3 nucleotides are TGTGCCTGGAGTGTCACAGGGGTGAACACCATATATTTT. It is translated as CAWSVTGVNTIYF.

The gene calls are TRBV18 and TRBJ2-1; 8 bases line up with TRBD1. Germline CDR1 and CDR2: KGHSH and LQKENI. V shed 2 bases, J shed 6 bases, and the junction held 6 bases outside the gene matches. The CDR3 consists of 15 residues. CDR3 protein: CASSPVQGALNEQFF. CDR3 DNA: TGTGCCAGCTCACCAGTTCAGGGGGCCCTCAATGAGCAGTTCTTC.

The chain is built from TRBV7-9 and TRBJ2-7; 7 nucleotides line up with TRBD2. V trimming: 5 bases; J trimming: 3 bases; junction bases outside the gene matches: 10. Germline V gene data show CDR1 as SEHNR and CDR2 as FQNEAQ (reference sequence). The CDR3 has 15 amino acids. Here the CDR3 DNA reads TGTGCCAGCAGCCGGGGCCGACTAGCCGGCTACGAGCAGTACTTC. The encoded protein is CASSRGRLAGYEQYF.

The V gene is TRBV30, the J gene TRBJ2-3; maybe TRBD2 (6 bases). Per germline, CDR1 GTSNPN and CDR2 SVGIG (reference sequence). V was trimmed by 0 bases and J by 0 bases, leaving 16 bases between them. The CDR3 covers 17 residues. The CDR3 DNA reads TGTGCCTGGAGTGTACGTTTCGGAGCGGGCAGCACAGATACGCAGTATTTT. Its protein is CAWSVRFGAGSTDTQYF.

This clone has a count of ten or more. Written as DNA, the CDR3 is TGTGCCAGCTGTCTTACCGGGACAGGGGATTCACCCCTCCACTTT. Translation: CASCLTGTGDSPLHF. This chain links TRBV5-6 with TRBJ1-6; 10 bases map to TRBD1. The CDR3 is 15 residues long. Trimming removed 7 bases from V and 8 bases from J; junction bases left unmatched: 9. Germline values: CDR1 SGHDT, CDR2 YYEEEE.

The chain employs TRBV7-6 and TRBJ2-2; D is ambiguous. The V gene lost 5 bases and the J gene lost 7 bases, with 11 bases spanning the gap. This CDR3 comprises 13 residues. The germline V gene has CDR1 SGHVS and CDR2 FNYEAQ. CDR3 loop: CASSRNPGGELFF. The CDR3 DNA sequence: TGTGCCAGCAGCCGGAATCCTGGCGGGGAGCTGTTTTTT.

V usage is TRBV7-9 and J usage is TRBJ2-6; no definite D call. With 5 bases removed from V and 4 bases from J, the gap between germline ends came to 12 bases. The CDR3 is 15 residues long. Germline V gives CDR1 SEHNR, CDR2 FQNEAQ (reference sequence). The CDR3: CASSPITFGANVLTF. CDR3 bases: TGTGCCAGCAGCCCAATCACCTTCGGGGCCAACGTCCTGACTTTC.

V gene TRBV15 combines with J gene TRBJ1-4; 8 positions match TRBD1. The CDR3 extends over 14 amino acids. J gave up 8 bases and V 7 bases, and 9 bases lay outside the gene matches. Germline CDR1 and CDR2: LNHNV and YYDKDF (reference sequence). The CDR3: CATNPRQGREKLFF. The CDR3, as DNA: TGTGCCACCAACCCGCGACAGGGGCGGGAAAAACTGTTTTTT.